One T cell receptor (beta chain) is described in this entry. What this receptor recognizes is not known. Per-base quality was not reported, and no clone a single base away is much larger than it. This sample was taken from a study of T cell responses to AZD1222 COVID-19 vaccine (dated by TCRdb to about 2021). Looking at the study overall: A total of 233 trial participants underwent TCR sequencing, of whom some 210 received two doses of AZD1222 and around 25 received two doses of the MenACWY control vaccine. Trial participants were enrolled by age into subgroups of 18-55, 56-69 and 70-plus years, and roughly 150, 30 and 60 TCR-sequenced participants, respectively, were included in these subgroups.

The CDR3 regions of human TCRbeta chains were subjected to immunosequencing. Concerning the study's data processing: Repertoire TCRs were checked for matches against a reference library of SARS-CoV-2-specific TCRs that had been generated using the MIRA antigen-specificity platform. Breadth was defined as the fraction of unique TCRs that were SARS-CoV-2-associated. Depth was defined as the fraction of total T cells that were SARS-CoV-2-associated. Using the MIRA data, each spike-specific TCR was mapped to the spike region that the TCR reacts to and placed in a CD4 or CD8 class. Log10-transformed breadth and depth values were compared by one-way ANOVA with Sidak's multiple comparisons tests. Not all clones reach the TCRdb copy of this immuneACCESS table, which keeps in-frame sequences only. Checked studies attribute under half of the gap to unresolved V genes and leave the rest unexplained. Clone size and the V and J calls come from that table; the DNA yielded D and trimming. The sample yields around 120,000 clones; 90% to 95% were counted once. 4.5% to 6% of the sample is taken by the ten largest.

The time point label, read with the paper, signifies: about 28 days (+/-7) after the second vaccine dose. Because spike-specific TCR depth and breadth did not differ between the two schedules, AZD1222 recipients who got a second dose at roughly 4 weeks were pooled with those who got a second dose at roughly 12 weeks. Samples from vaccinated people were obtained from the UK trials COV001 and COV002, which included a single-blind randomized controlled phase 2/3 trial of AZD1222 (ChAdOx1 nCoV-19) in healthy adults. Trial participant PBMC samples were collected at day 0 and day 28 after the second dose for TCRbeta chain sequencing. Spanning cysteine to phenylalanine, the CDR3 consists of 15 amino acids. Of all the DNA, just the CDR3 is kept, 45 bases in frame from base 1. V has 2 bases trimmed and J has 1 base trimmed; junction bases matching no gene number 5. In the germline V gene, CDR1 corresponds to MNHEY and CDR2 to SVGEGT.

Points the paper makes about the study in general: After two AZD1222 doses, both the breadth and the depth of spike-specific TCRs were significantly higher than at day 0 and than in MenACWY recipients. Because no day 14 peak-response samples were available, the repertoires could be characterized only after the peak T cell response. Nearly half of unique spike-specific TCRs reportedly recognized epitopes outside regions mutated in the B.1.351 and B.1.1.7 variants. Conclusions about previously exposed vaccinees are limited, since just 6 or 7 AZD1222 recipients were seropositive for SARS-CoV-2 at baseline. Participants were mostly white British and included more females than males, and it was suggested by the authors that clonal diversity may have been underestimated. In the small 56-69-year group, the increase in depth fell short of significance, most likely because of low power. CD4 TCRs associated with the vaccine covered the entire spike protein, and the dominant responses were in regions 160-218 and 743-854.

This specimen consisted of peripheral blood, obtained 28 days after the second AZD1222 dose. Rearrangement joined TRBV6-2 or TRBV6-3 to TRBJ2-7; TRBD1 aligns with 7 central bases. The clonotype comes from an adult who received the AZD1222 COVID-19 vaccine. CDR3 reads: CASSYAGTVSYEQYF. The nucleotide sequence reads as follows: TGTGCCAGCAGTTACGCCGGGACAGTATCCTACGAGCAGTACTTC.